These 19 T cell receptor beta chains were sequenced from one sample in a study of blood T cell repertoires in COVID-19. Clones were sequenced by immunoSEQ multiplex PCR, and TCRdb holds only the in-frame ones, with some missing. Here the sample spans about 200,000 clones, 70% to 90% being singletons. What was sequenced was peripheral blood. The receptors were gathered from a woman of 80 years or more with acute or convalescent COVID-19.

The V gene is TRBV3-1 (or the pseudogene TRBV3-2), the J gene TRBJ2-3; D is perhaps TRBD2 (6 bases). With 2 bases removed from V and 6 bases from J, the gap between germline ends came to 9 bases. The germline V gene encodes CDR1 LGHDT and CDR2 YNNKEL (reference sequence). The CDR3 contains 13 residues. In nucleotides, the CDR3 is TGTGCCAGCAGCCAACGGGGGTCTGATACGCAGTATTTT. It encodes CASSQRGSDTQYF.

This clone was counted a few times. J is TRBJ1-1 and V is TRBV2; a possible D gene is TRBD1 (6 bases). The CDR3 loop spans 13 amino acids. CDR1 is SNHLY and CDR2 is FYNNEI in the germline V gene. V lost 6 bases, J lost 3 bases, and 11 bases lay in between. In DNA, the CDR3 is TGTGCCAGCAGGACCCGACAGGACACTGAAGCTTTCTTT. Translation gives CASRTRQDTEAFF.

This chain links TRBV9 with TRBJ1-6, with a weak D call TRBD1 (6 bases). This CDR3 has 14 amino acids. Germline CDR1 and CDR2: SGDLS and YYNGEE. V was cut by 0 bases and J by 9 bases, with 10 bases left in between. The DNA of the CDR3 is TGTGCCAGCAGCGTAGAAGGGGGAAGTTCACCCCTCCACTTT. Its protein product is CASSVEGGSSPLHF.

The CDR3 sequence: CASSPAAGGYEQFF. The DNA for the CDR3 is TGTGCCAGCTCCCCCGCGGCGGGAGGGTATGAGCAGTTCTTC. This sequence joins TRBV18 and TRBJ2-1; TRBD2 matches 9 bases. Losses at the gene ends were 6 bases for V and 8 bases for J; bases not matched to a gene: 8. The CDR3 covers 14 residues. CDR1 and CDR2 from the germline V gene are KGHSH and LQKENI.

The chain combines TRBV7-2 with TRBJ2-2; possible D gene TRBD2, 5 bases. Germline V gene lookup returns CDR1 SGHTA and CDR2 FQGNSA. The CDR3 totals 16 residues. Deletions cut 4 bases from V and 3 bases from J, with 15 bases between. The CDR3: CASSSGLSADTGELFF. The CDR3 DNA sequence: TGTGCCAGCAGCTCCGGACTCAGTGCGGACACCGGGGAGCTGTTTTTT. The complete variable domain, with remaining parts taken from reference TRBV7-2 and TRBJ2-2, reads GAGVSQSPSNKVTEKGKDVELRCDPISGHTALYWYRQSLGQGLEFLIYFQGNSAPDKSGLPSDRFSAERTGGSVSTLTIQRTQQEDSAVYLCASSSGLSADTGELFFGEGSRLTVL.

This clone turned up a few times. V is TRBV7-2 and J is TRBJ2-7; D perhaps matches TRBD1 (5 bases). The length of the CDR3 is 15 residues. V was shortened by 2 bases and J by 3 bases, with 14 bases between the two germline ends. Germline CDR1 and CDR2: SGHTA and FQGNSA. CDR3 DNA: TGTGCCAGCAGCTTAAGAGACAGATCCCACTACGAGCAGTACTTC. As protein: CASSLRDRSHYEQYF. Full variable domain (missing parts from reference TRBV7-2 and TRBJ2-7): GAGVSQSPSNKVTEKGKDVELRCDPISGHTALYWYRQSLGQGLEFLIYFQGNSAPDKSGLPSDRFSAERTGGSVSTLTIQRTQQEDSAVYLCASSLRDRSHYEQYFGPGTRLTVT.

The V and J genes are TRBV21-1 and TRBJ2-5; the table's TRBD1 call for D was not verified on the DNA. TRBV21-1 is given as a pseudogene. The CDR3 consists of 13 residues. The CDR3 DNA follows: TGTGCCAGCCACGACAGGGGGCTAGAGACCCAGTACTTC. Translation gives CASHDRGLETQYF.

The V call is TRBV29-1, the J call TRBJ2-3; 10 bases are shared with TRBD1. This CDR3 contains 16 residues. Trimming at V came to 3 bases and at J to 1 base, leaving 7 bases not matched to a gene. The germline gives CDR1 SQVTM, CDR2 ANQGSEA. This chain's CDR3 is CSVDPRGTGGTDTQYF. The CDR3 DNA follows: TGCAGCGTTGATCCCCGAGGGACAGGGGGCACAGATACGCAGTATTTT.

The chain employs TRBV5-1 and TRBJ2-1; tentative D call: TRBD1 (6 bases). The CDR3 spans 16 residues. V lost 7 bases, J lost 0 bases, and 17 bases lay in between. CDR1 SGHRS and CDR2 YFSETQ come from the germline V gene. The CDR3 loop reads CASGEQGSSSYNEQFF. DNA of the CDR3: TGCGCCAGCGGCGAACAGGGATCCAGCTCCTACAATGAGCAGTTCTTC.

This sequence joins TRBV28 and TRBJ1-1; 7 positions match TRBD1. Unmatched junction bases numbered 5, after V lost 5 bases and J lost 5 bases. Germline V gene data show CDR1 as MDHEN and CDR2 as SYDVKM. This CDR3 is built from 13 residues. For the CDR3, the DNA is TGTGCCAGCAGTCCTACAGGGGAGACTGAAGCTTTCTTT. It codes for CASSPTGETEAFF. Supplemented by reference TRBV28 and TRBJ1-1, the full variable domain reads DVKVTQSSRYLVKRTGEKVFLECVQDMDHENMFWYRQDPGLGLRLIYFSYDVKMKEKGDIPEGYSVSREKKERFSLILESASTNQTSMYLCASSPTGETEAFFGQGTRLTVV.

J is TRBJ2-5 and V is TRBV7-8; D might be TRBD2 (6 bases). V gave up 5 bases and J gave up 9 bases, with 25 bases separating them. This CDR3 is 16 amino acids long. Germline CDR1 is SGHVS and CDR2 is FQNEAQ. The CDR3 protein is CASSHPGGTQVVAQYF. CDR3 DNA sequence: TGTGCCAGCAGCCACCCCGGAGGGACTCAGGTCGTGGCCCAGTACTTC.

The chain joins TRBV3-1 (or the pseudogene TRBV3-2) to TRBJ2-1; D remains unclear. Trimming stripped 5 bases from V and 7 bases from J, with 9 bases between. CDR1 and CDR2 from the germline V gene are LGHDT and YNNKEL (reference sequence). The CDR3 covers 12 residues. As DNA, the CDR3 is TGTGCCAGCAGCTACCTCGAGAATGAGCAGTTCTTC. This gives the protein CASSYLENEQFF.

V usage is TRBV10-2 and J usage is TRBJ1-2; possible D gene TRBD1, 5 bases. This CDR3 comprises 15 residues. The V gene's germline CDR1 is WSHSY and CDR2 SAAADI. V lost 0 bases and J lost 3, with 11 bases in between. The CDR3 nucleotides are TGCGCCAGCAGTGAGTCGAGATCAGGGTACTATGGCTACACCTTC. Encoded protein: CASSESRSGYYGYTF.

The gene calls are TRBV4-1 and TRBJ1-5; the match to TRBD1 covers 8 bases. V dropped 2 bases and J dropped 10; count of bases not matched to a gene: 7. CDR3 length equals 14 residues. Germline V lookup: CDR1 MGHRA, CDR2 YSYEKL. CDR3 protein: CASSQPWTGRPQHF. Here the CDR3 DNA reads TGCGCCAGCAGCCAACCTTGGACAGGGAGACCCCAGCATTTT.

CDR3 sequence: CASSPVGQGNTIYF. CDR3 bases: TGTGCCAGCTCACCAGTGGGACAGGGAAACACCATATATTTT. The genes are TRBV18 and TRBJ1-3, with 7 bases fitting TRBD1. The V segment lost 2 bases and the J segment 4 bases; nucleotides outside the gene matches: 2. This CDR3 region has 14 residues. Germline CDR1 is KGHSH and CDR2 is LQKENI. Using reference TRBV18 and TRBJ1-3 for the parts outside the CDR3, the full variable domain is NAGVMQNPRHLVRRRGQEARLRCSPMKGHSHVYWYRQLPEEGLKFMVYLQKENIIDESGMPKERFSAEFPKEGPSILRIQQVVRGDSAAYFCASSPVGQGNTIYFGEGSWLTVV.

The rearrangement joins TRBV2 to TRBJ2-5; no definite D call. V was pared by 7 bases and J by 0 bases, with 6 bases between. The V gene's germline CDR1 is SNHLY and CDR2 FYNNEI. This CDR3 spans 12 amino acids. CDR3 DNA sequence: TGTGCCAGCAAAGAGTACCAAGAGACCCAGTACTTC. Encoded protein: CASKEYQETQYF.

This chain links TRBV7-2 with TRBJ1-6, with 8 bases lining up with TRBD1. V shed 3 bases, J shed 10 bases, and the junction held 11 bases outside the gene matches. The germline V gene has CDR1 SGHTA and CDR2 FQGNSA. CDR3 length equals 16 residues. The CDR3 DNA is TGTGCCAGCAGCTTGTTTGCAGGGGGCGCGGGATCACCCCTCCACTTT. Its translation is CASSLFAGGAGSPLHF.

The chain employs TRBV18 and TRBJ1-1; 7 nucleotides align to TRBD1. In germline, CDR1 is KGHSH, CDR2 LQKENI. This CDR3 has 16 amino acids. After removal of 3 bases from V and 4 bases from J, the junction contained 11 bases not matched to a gene. The CDR3 DNA reads TGTGCCAGCTCACCGGGACAGCTAAACGTGGGCACTGAAGCTTTCTTT. Encoded protein: CASSPGQLNVGTEAFF.

The J gene is TRBJ1-3, the V gene TRBV9; tentatively, D is TRBD1 (6 bases). V dropped 4 bases and J dropped 2 bases, with 16 bases sitting between them. Looked up from germline, CDR1 is SGDLS and CDR2 is YYNGEE. The CDR3 spans 16 residues. In nucleotides, the CDR3 is TGTGCCAGCAGCACCCAAGGGGGTGCTACTGGAAACACCATATATTTT. It yields the protein CASSTQGGATGNTIYF.